This T cell receptor beta chain is from a study of beta chain features in type 1 diabetes. About the research overall: Comparable age, gender and cell yields were observed in patients relative to healthy donors. Across the samples, approximately 110,000,000 sorted cells were examined in total.

In germline, CDR1 is MGHDK, CDR2 SYGVNS. The CDR3 covers 13 residues. A note on this clone: Germline and junction disagree at one end, which may indicate a read error. The same CDR3 arises from other DNA sequences in this sample as well.

Every isolated RNA sample was fully reverse transcribed, so sequencing captured expressed TCRB transcripts. TCRdb's table, derived via immunoSEQ multiplex PCR, lists solely in-frame clones and lacks some. The repertoire holds under 950,000 clones, with 15% to 20% as singletons. Each of the CD4+ naive, central memory, regulatory and stem cell-like memory populations was sorted via CD45RO/CCR7/CD25/CD127/CD95/CD27. The clonotype originates from a young woman in good health. The chain uses TRBV25-1 and TRBJ2-2, with a weak D call TRBD2 (5 bases). The sequencing sample was made of naive CD4+ T cells from blood. The CDR3 sequence is CASSEYRTGELFF. CDR3 nucleotides: TGTGCCAGCAGTGAATATCGAACCGGGGAGCTATTTTTT.